This T cell receptor (beta chain) was profiled in a study of human T cells and chemical hapten exposure. TCRdb reprocessed the RACE reads via MiXCR and lists one record per CDR3 protein. The sample includes about 79,000 distinct CDR3 sequences, over 8.5% of them seen just once. Ten or more counts support this clonotype. Time point described: healthy volunteer bleed at 6 weeks. Total RNA was isolated from unfractionated whole blood. CDR1 DFQATT and CDR2 SNEGSKA come from the germline V gene (reference sequence). Trimming took off 0 bases at V and 0 bases at J, with 20 bases between the two ends. The CDR3 contains 18 residues.

The clonotype originates from a male donor in good health. Some clones in this sample may be carry-over from other donors' samples. The chain carries TRBV20-1 and TRBJ1-1; D is unresolved. The sequencing input was whole blood. The CDR3 region has the DNA TGCAGTGCTAGAGACCCACGTGGCGAAAAAAGTATGAACACTGAAGCTTTCTTT. It yields the protein CSARDPRGEKSMNTEAFF.